One sample yielded the 21 T cell receptor beta chains listed below, sequenced in a study of shared clonotypes between healthy human individuals. The naive CD8 population came from CD45RO-negative cells selected for CCR7, without terminally differentiated effector memory CD45RA+ cells. Clones were sequenced by immunoSEQ multiplex PCR, and TCRdb holds only the in-frame ones, with some missing. The sample lists millions of clones; approximately 95% were seen once. Sequenced input: naive CD8+ T cells sorted from blood. Source of these receptors: a man aged 18 to 30 in good health.

The genes are TRBV5-6 and TRBJ2-5; maybe TRBD1 (6 bases). V gave up 4 bases and J gave up 4 bases, with 20 bases separating them. The germline gives CDR1 SGHDT, CDR2 YYEEEE. The CDR3 covers 16 residues. The CDR3 sequence: CASSLSTGSGRETQYF. DNA for the CDR3: TGTGCCAGCAGCCTATCTACAGGGTCGGGGAGAGAGACCCAGTACTTC.

This chain links TRBV9 with TRBJ2-5; 12 bases align to TRBD1. The V and J ends lost 7 bases and 5 bases, in that order; junction bases with no gene match: 9. The CDR3 runs 15 residues. CDR1 and CDR2 from the germline V gene are SGDLS and YYNGEE. CDR3 DNA sequence: TGTGCCAGCGGAAAAGGGACAGGGGGCATGGAGACCCAGTACTTC. Translation: CASGKGTGGMETQYF.

In the case of this clone: This specimen includes other DNA sequences encoding the same CDR3. The V gene is TRBV6-5, the J gene TRBJ2-7; D is unclear. Germline CDR1 MNHEY, CDR2 SVGAGI. V gave up 6 bases and J gave up 4 bases, with 10 bases separating them. The CDR3 covers 12 residues. The CDR3 here is CASSPGPYEQYF. In DNA form, the CDR3 reads TGTGCCAGCAGCCCCGGACCATACGAGCAGTACTTC.

This clone has just one count. The chain uses TRBV2 and TRBJ2-3, with 7 bases identical to TRBD2. The germline V gene has CDR1 SNHLY and CDR2 FYNNEI. The length of the CDR3 is 16 residues. Trimming removed 2 bases from V and 2 bases from J; junction bases left unmatched: 7. CDR3 coding DNA: TGTGCCAGCAGTGAAAGGTCTAGCGGTTACACAGATACGCAGTATTTT. Residues: CASSERSSGYTDTQYF.

The CDR3 sequence: CASSPGLALGPGELFF. The CDR3 DNA is TGTGCCAGCAGTCCTGGATTAGCGCTGGGACCCGGGGAGCTGTTTTTT. The chain is built from TRBV27 and TRBJ2-2; D might be TRBD1 or TRBD2, each matching 5 bases. This CDR3 is 16 amino acids long. V was trimmed by 5 bases and J by 6 bases, leaving 19 bases between them. The germline V gene has CDR1 MNHEY and CDR2 SMNVEV (reference sequence).

This chain joins TRBV4-1 and TRBJ1-2; weak D call: TRBD1 (5 bases). Germline V gives CDR1 MGHRA, CDR2 YSYEKL. The V end lost 2 bases, the J end lost 3 bases, and 10 bases lay between the germline ends. The CDR3 spans 14 residues. The CDR3 sequence: CASSQPGWDYGYTF. The CDR3 DNA reads as TGCGCCAGCAGCCAACCAGGGTGGGACTATGGCTACACCTTC.

A single count supports this clone. The chain combines TRBV11-2 with TRBJ2-1; possible D gene TRBD2, 5 bases. Germline CDR1 is SGHAT and CDR2 is FQNNGV. The V end was cut by 1 base, the J end by 8 bases, with 12 bases between. The CDR3 is 14 amino acids. CDR3 loop: CASSLVAGKDEQFF. The DNA of the CDR3 is TGTGCCAGCAGCTTAGTGGCCGGGAAGGATGAGCAGTTCTTC.

V usage is TRBV29-1 and J usage is TRBJ2-3; no reliable D call. The CDR3 spans 14 residues. V dropped 0 bases and J dropped 8 bases, with 15 bases sitting between them. Germline loops: CDR1 SQVTM, CDR2 ANQGSEA. CDR3 sequence reads: CSVEDWQLDATQYF. Written as DNA, the CDR3 is TGCAGCGTTGAAGATTGGCAGTTAGATGCTACGCAGTATTTT.

V and J are TRBV27 and TRBJ2-7; D unclear. Germline values: CDR1 MNHEY, CDR2 SMNVEV (reference sequence). The CDR3 runs 15 residues. Trimming cost V 4 bases and J 7 bases, with 20 bases left between them. In nucleotides, the CDR3 is TGTGCCAGCAGTTCGGGTCCGCTGAGACCCTGGGAGCAGTACTTC. Translating it yields CASSSGPLRPWEQYF.

Details on this clone: Distinct nucleotide sequences in the sample also encode this CDR3. V gene TRBV5-4 combines with J gene TRBJ2-5; D not resolved. Trimming cost V 3 bases and J 1 base, with 4 bases left between them. The germline gives CDR1 SGHNT, CDR2 YYREEE (reference sequence). This CDR3 contains 12 residues. The CDR3 DNA is TGTGCCAGCAGCTCCTCCCAAGAGACCCAGTACTTC. Its translation: CASSSSQETQYF.

This chain joins TRBV5-1 and TRBJ2-3; D is undetermined. This CDR3 contains 15 residues. V lost 1 base and J 5 bases, leaving 14 bases between the germline ends. Germline loops: CDR1 SGHRS, CDR2 YFSETQ. CDR3 amino acids: CASSLSPTPQDTQYF. Written as DNA, the CDR3 is TGCGCCAGCAGCTTGAGCCCCACCCCCCAAGATACGCAGTATTTT. Looking up the rest from reference TRBV5-1 and TRBJ2-3 gives the full variable domain: KAGVTQTPRYLIKTRGQQVTLSCSPISGHRSVSWYQQTPGQGLQFLFEYFSETQRNKGNFPGRFSGRQFSNSRSEMNVSTLELGDSALYLCASSLSPTPQDTQYFGPGTRLTVL.

The table lists this clone with a count of one. The chain recombines TRBV7-9 with TRBJ2-3, with D possibly matching TRBD1 (6 bases). This CDR3 has 15 amino acids. V was trimmed by 3 bases and J by 4 bases, leaving 14 bases between them. CDR1 and CDR2 (germline): SEHNR, FQNEAQ (reference sequence). CDR3 in amino acids: CASSFGQGMADTQYF. The CDR3 coding sequence is TGTGCCAGCAGCTTTGGGCAGGGGATGGCAGATACGCAGTATTTT.

The chain has TRBV5-6 and TRBJ2-7; D is unclear. Germline CDR1 is SGHDT and CDR2 is YYEEEE. The CDR3 spans 15 residues. Trimming shortened V by 4 bases and J by 2 bases, and 16 bases separated the two germline ends. The CDR3 loop is CASSKTPRQTYEQYF. Here the CDR3 DNA reads TGTGCCAGCAGCAAAACCCCCCGGCAAACCTACGAGCAGTACTTC. The whole variable domain, remainder taken from reference TRBV5-6 and TRBJ2-7, is DAGVTQSPTHLIKTRGQQVTLRCSPKSGHDTVSWYQQALGQGPQFIFQYYEEEERQRGNFPDRFSGHQFPNYSSELNVNALLLGDSALYLCASSKTPRQTYEQYFGPGTRLTVT.

This clone showed up just once. This specimen includes other DNA sequences encoding the same CDR3. This chain links TRBV6-1 with TRBJ2-2; D is undetermined. The CDR3 has 11 residues. Germline assignment: CDR1 MNHNS and CDR2 SASEGT. V lost 7 bases and J 3 bases, leaving 3 bases between the germline ends. The CDR3 DNA sequence: TGTGCCAGCACTCACACCGGGGAGCTGTTTTTT. This gives the protein CASTHTGELFF.

The chain recombines TRBV4-1 with TRBJ2-7, with 7 bases that match TRBD1. The CDR3 sequence is 18 residues long. In germline, CDR1 is MGHRA, CDR2 YSYEKL. Trimming cost V 2 bases and J 2 bases; bases outside gene matches: 15. The CDR3 loop is CASSQHALGDRVPYEQYF. The CDR3 coding sequence is TGCGCCAGCAGCCAACACGCTTTGGGAGACAGGGTTCCCTACGAGCAGTACTTC.

This clone has only one observation. The rearrangement links TRBV29-1 to TRBJ2-5; TRBD2 might be the D (6 bases). In germline, CDR1 is SQVTM, CDR2 ANQGSEA. This CDR3 spans 13 amino acids. With 7 bases removed from V and 2 bases from J, the gap between germline ends came to 14 bases. The CDR3: CSADGGKQETQYF. CDR3 DNA sequence: TGCAGCGCTGATGGGGGGAAGCAAGAGACCCAGTACTTC.

Comments on this clone: Other nucleotide sequences from this sample produce the same CDR3. The J gene is TRBJ2-5, the V gene TRBV4-3; TRBD1 matches 10 bases. With 4 bases clipped from V and 5 bases from J, the junction kept 7 bases outside the gene matches. The CDR3 has 15 amino acids. Germline assignment: CDR1 LGHNA and CDR2 YSLEER. CDR3 in amino acids: CASSPGTGVGETQYF. CDR3 coding DNA: TGCGCCAGCAGCCCCGGGACAGGGGTCGGGGAGACCCAGTACTTC.

The chain uses TRBV11-2 and TRBJ2-2; D remains unclear. The CDR3 spans 16 residues. Trimming shortened V by 1 base and J by 0 bases, and 9 bases separated the two germline ends. CDR1 is SGHAT and CDR2 is FQNNGV in the germline V gene. The CDR3 region is CASSLVGGSNTGELFF. For the CDR3, the DNA is TGTGCCAGCAGCTTAGTGGGCGGATCGAACACCGGGGAGCTGTTTTTT. Full variable domain (outside the CDR3, taken from reference TRBV11-2 and TRBJ2-2): EAGVAQSPRYKIIEKRQSVAFWCNPISGHATLYWYQQILGQGPKLLIQFQNNGVVDDSQLPKDRFSAERLKGVDSTLKIQPAKLEDSAVYLCASSLVGGSNTGELFFGEGSRLTVL.

The chain has TRBV19 and TRBJ2-7; 8 bases are a match to TRBD2. The CDR3 spans 15 residues. V dropped 6 bases and J dropped 2; count of bases not matched to a gene: 9. Germline V gives CDR1 LNHDA, CDR2 SQIVND (reference sequence). CDR3 coding DNA: TGTGCCAGTAGCCAGAGCCCGGGAGGGGCCTACGAGCAGTACTTC. Translating gives CASSQSPGGAYEQYF. Combining the CDR3 with reference TRBV19 and TRBJ2-7 gives the whole variable domain DGGITQSPKYLFRKEGQNVTLSCEQNLNHDAMYWYRQDPGQGLRLIYYSQIVNDFQKGDIAEGYSVSREKKESFPLTVTSAQKNPTAFYLCASSQSPGGAYEQYFGPGTRLTVT.

The count of this clone is one. The V and J genes are TRBV15 and TRBJ2-4; 9 positions agree with TRBD2. The CDR3 runs 16 residues. Trimming removed 4 bases from V and 0 bases from J; junction bases left unmatched: 4. Germline loops: CDR1 LNHNV, CDR2 YYDKDF (reference sequence). CDR3 in amino acids: CATSISGGLAKNIQYF. The CDR3 nucleotides are TGTGCCACCAGCATTAGCGGGGGTTTAGCCAAAAACATTCAGTACTTC.

Concerning this clone itself: The same CDR3 is also encoded by other DNA sequences in this sample. V usage is TRBV27 and J usage is TRBJ2-1; D is unresolved. Trimming left V 5 bases short and J 0 bases short, with 11 bases between. The germline gives CDR1 MNHEY, CDR2 SMNVEV (reference sequence). The CDR3 runs to 15 residues. In DNA, the CDR3 is TGTGCCAGCAGTCTCGACCGGAGCTCCTACAATGAGCAGTTCTTC. It encodes CASSLDRSSYNEQFF.